One and the same sample provided the 9 T cell receptor beta chains below, sequenced in a study of low-dose radiotherapy and immunotherapy resistance in tumors. First-strand cDNA relied on TRAV- and TRBV-specific primers spanning alpha and beta chains. With a constant-region primer and a V-primer adapter, TCRs were subjected to roughly 18 PCR cycles of amplification. TCRdb independently ran MiXCR on the reads; one entry per CDR3 protein. The table lists tens of thousands of distinct CDR3 sequences, roughly a sixth of them singletons. Sample time point: before trial treatment. Specimen: PBMCs, collected before treatment. The receptors here all came from a male donor with prostate cancer.

This clonotype came up a few times. The V call is TRBV7-9, the J call TRBJ1-1; the D is unclear. Trimming shortened V by 3 bases and J by 5 bases, and 13 bases separated the two germline ends. There are 14 residues in the CDR3. CDR1 is SEHNR and CDR2 is FQNEAQ in the germline V gene (reference sequence). CDR3 in DNA: TGTGCCAGCAGCTTCGGGAGGGAGTCGACTGAAGCTTTCTTT. This encodes CASSFGRESTEAFF.

This clonotype showed up many times. V is TRBV3-1 and J is TRBJ2-1; D possibly corresponds to TRBD1 (7 bases). V was pared by 4 bases and J by 4 bases, with 23 bases between. Germline assignment: CDR1 LGHDT and CDR2 YNNKEL (reference sequence). This CDR3 is built from 18 residues. The CDR3 sequence: CASSLQTGDFNRYNEQFF. CDR3 coding DNA: TGTGCCAGCAGCCTCCAAACAGGGGACTTTAACCGATACAATGAGCAGTTCTTC.

This clonotype was seen ten or more times. The rearrangement links TRBV19 to TRBJ1-5; D is undetermined. The V gene lost 3 bases and the J gene lost 4 bases, with 10 bases spanning the gap. The CDR3 covers 14 residues. From germline, CDR1 is LNHDA and CDR2 SQIVND (reference sequence). The CDR3 here is CASSISPGNQPQHF. As DNA, the CDR3 is TGTGCCAGTAGTATTAGTCCAGGTAATCAGCCCCAGCATTTT.

This clonotype was observed at least ten times. The chain has TRBV11-2 and TRBJ1-2, with D maybe TRBD1 (6 bases). The CDR3 consists of 15 residues. V was trimmed by 1 base and J by 3 bases, leaving 12 bases between them. The germline gives CDR1 SGHAT, CDR2 FQNNGV. The CDR3: CASSLVPGADYGYTF. The CDR3 DNA reads TGTGCCAGCAGCTTAGTTCCAGGGGCGGACTATGGCTACACCTTC.

This clonotype occurred many times. V gene TRBV20-1 combines with J gene TRBJ1-2; 9 bases fit TRBD1. J lost 2 bases, V lost 0 bases, and 4 bases had no gene match. Per germline, CDR1 DFQATT and CDR2 SNEGSKA (reference sequence). CDR3 length: 15 amino acids. This chain's CDR3 is CSARDRDRANYGYTF. In DNA form, the CDR3 reads TGCAGTGCTAGAGATCGGGACAGGGCCAACTATGGCTACACCTTC.

This clonotype appeared many times. CDR3 in DNA: TGCGCCAGCAGCGTGAGGGGGGGCTCGGCCCAGCATTTT. Translated, it gives CASSVRGGSAQHF. The chain combines TRBV5-1 with TRBJ1-5, with a possible D match to TRBD1 (6 bases). V lost 4 bases, J lost 11 bases, and 16 bases lay in between. CDR1 and CDR2 (germline): SGHRS, YFSETQ. CDR3 length: 13 residues. Full variable domain (missing parts from reference TRBV5-1 and TRBJ1-5): KAGVTQTPRYLIKTRGQQVTLSCSPISGHRSVSWYQQTPGQGLQFLFEYFSETQRNKGNFPGRFSGRQFSNSRSEMNVSTLELGDSALYLCASSVRGGSAQHFGDGTRLSIL.

This clonotype has at least ten counts. The V call is TRBV3-1, the J call TRBJ2-5; D perhaps matches TRBD1 (5 bases). The CDR3 consists of 14 residues. V was shortened by 0 bases and J by 5 bases, with 10 bases between the two germline ends. Germline CDR1 LGHDT, CDR2 YNNKEL (reference sequence). For the CDR3, the DNA is TGTGCCAGCAGCCAAGATAAGGGGCGGGAGACCCAGTACTTC. Protein sequence: CASSQDKGRETQYF.

Many counts were recorded for this clonotype. This chain connects TRBV7-6 to TRBJ2-2; D unclear. Per the germline V gene, CDR1 is SGHVS and CDR2 is FNYEAQ. Trimming removed 2 bases at V and 6 bases at J, with 10 bases between. The CDR3 is 14 amino acids. CDR3 loop: CASSLPETPGELFF. Written as DNA, the CDR3 is TGTGCCAGCAGCTTACCGGAAACCCCCGGGGAGCTGTTTTTT.

V usage is TRBV5-1 and J usage is TRBJ2-3; 8 positions agree with TRBD1. Looked up from germline, CDR1 is SGHRS and CDR2 is YFSETQ. This CDR3 has 14 amino acids. V lost 7 bases, J lost 5 bases, and 9 bases stayed unmatched. In DNA form, the CDR3 reads TGCGCCAGCTCCACAGGGGGGCCGAGAGATACGCAGTATTTT. Amino acid sequence: CASSTGGPRDTQYF.